The table lists the clone carrying this T cell receptor (beta chain) with many counts. Its antigen is as yet unknown. Both TCR beta VDJ combination and CDR3 sequence profiling were carried out. Genomic DNA was the template for this profiling. Each CDR3 protein gets one entry after TCRdb re-called the reads with MiXCR. The table includes a few hundred thousand distinct CDR3 sequences, 56% detected once. This entry comes from a study of CD8+CD57+ T cells in acquired aplastic anemia. Study-level information: The DNA of sorted CD4+ and CD8+ cells averaged 3.2 ug. Whole-study findings and limits: Statistical testing detected no significant gap in CD8+ Simpson's diversity between patients and controls.

Trimming at V came to 0 bases and at J to 4 bases, leaving 11 bases not matched to a gene. This CDR3 contains 17 residues. The germline CDR1 and CDR2 sequences are SGDLS and YYNGEE. In patients chosen for sequencing, flow cytometry had shown CD8+CD57+ cell expansion. This receptor was obtained from a human donor with aplastic anemia. The sample consisted of sorted CD4+, CD8+, or CD8+CD57+ T cells (not recorded which) from PBMCs. The V and J genes are TRBV9 and TRBJ2-3; TRBD2 matches 7 bases. The CDR3 spells CASSVGLAVQPADTQYF. The CDR3 region has the DNA TGTGCCAGCAGCGTAGGCCTAGCGGTCCAGCCCGCAGATACGCAGTATTTT. The full variable domain, its missing parts supplied by reference TRBV9 and TRBJ2-3, is DSGVTQTPKHLITATGQRVTLRCSPRSGDLSVYWYQQSLDQGLQFLIQYYNGEERAKGNILERFSAQQFPDLHSELNLSSLELGDSALYFCASSVGLAVQPADTQYFGPGTRLTVL.